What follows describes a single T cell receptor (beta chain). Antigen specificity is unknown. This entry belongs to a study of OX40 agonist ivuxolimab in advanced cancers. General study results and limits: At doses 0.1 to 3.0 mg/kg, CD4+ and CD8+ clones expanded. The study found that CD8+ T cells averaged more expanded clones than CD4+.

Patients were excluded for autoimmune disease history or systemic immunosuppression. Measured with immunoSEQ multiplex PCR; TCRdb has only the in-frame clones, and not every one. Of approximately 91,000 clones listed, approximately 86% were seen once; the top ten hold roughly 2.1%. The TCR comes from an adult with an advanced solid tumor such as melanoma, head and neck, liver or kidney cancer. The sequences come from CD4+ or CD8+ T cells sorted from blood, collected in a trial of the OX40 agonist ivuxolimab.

CDR3 DNA: TGTGCCAGCAGCTTATCTAGGGCCCTTCTGGACAAAAACATTCAGTACTTC. Translation: CASSLSRALLDKNIQYF. This chain links TRBV7-9 with TRBJ2-4; D unresolved. CDR3 length equals 17 residues. Germline loops: CDR1 SEHNR, CDR2 FQNEAQ (reference sequence). The V end lost 2 bases, the J end lost 3 bases, and 17 bases lay between the germline ends.